This TCR beta chain stems from a study of a mutant IDH1 vaccine in newly diagnosed glioma. Across the study: Across weeks 1, 3, 5, 7, 11, 15, 19 and 23, patients received a vaccination each time, eight in all.

The data were produced by immunoSEQ multiplex PCR, yet TCRdb's version contains in-frame clones alone and is incomplete. The profile shows around 40,000 clones, over 70% of them singletons. Time point indicated: week 23, last vaccination. It was 300 ug of mutant IDH1 20-mer peptide that made up each vaccine dose, given with topical imiquimod. Comments on this clone: The antigen is undetermined.

The TCR sequence derives from a middle-aged woman with glioma. Some clones in this sample may be carry-over from other donors' samples. The specimen was PBMCs, collected from a glioma patient whose treatment included an IDH1 peptide vaccine.

Here the CDR3 reads CASSLLDSQYEQYF. DNA for the CDR3: TGTGCCAGCAGCTTGCTGGACAGCCAATACGAGCAGTACTTC. The rearrangement joins TRBV5-5 to TRBJ2-7; possibly TRBD1 for D (6 bases). This CDR3 is built from 14 residues. CDR1 is SGHKS and CDR2 is YYEKEE in the germline V gene (reference sequence). Trimming left V 1 base short and J 4 bases short, with 12 bases between.